These 5 T cell receptor beta chains came from one sample sequenced in a study of OX40 agonist ivuxolimab in advanced cancers. Library preparation was by the immunoSEQ multiplex PCR assay. TCRdb obtained this table from immuneACCESS and retained in-frame rearrangements with V and J assigned. These tables miss some clones; where compared with another copy, unresolved V genes account for less than half of the shortfall, and the remainder is unexplained. This sample holds roughly 49,000 clones; approximately 90% were observed only once. Roughly half of the sample lies in the top ten. This specimen consisted of CD4+ or CD8+ T cells sorted from blood, obtained in a trial of the OX40 agonist ivuxolimab. The origin of the receptors is an adult with an advanced solid tumor such as melanoma, head and neck, liver or kidney cancer.

This clone was counted a single time. V usage is TRBV6-6 and J usage is TRBJ2-1; the D gene is possibly TRBD1 (5 bases). The CDR3 contains 16 residues. Germline assignment: CDR1 MNHNY and CDR2 SVGAGI (reference sequence). Trimming removed 0 bases from V and 13 bases from J, with 22 bases in between. Here the CDR3 DNA reads TGTGCCAGCAGTTACTCTACCCCCGCCATAAGGGGCCTCCAGTTCTTC. As protein: CASSYSTPAIRGLQFF.

CDR3 nucleotide sequence: TGCGCCAGCAGCTCTAAAGAGACCCAGTACTTC. Amino acid sequence: CASSSKETQYF. This chain connects TRBV5-1 to TRBJ2-5, with D unresolved. This CDR3 has 11 amino acids. Germline loops: CDR1 SGHRS, CDR2 YFSETQ. Trimming stripped 3 bases from V and 3 bases from J, with 3 bases between.

In its sample, this clone was seen once. This rearrangement joins TRBV2 to TRBJ2-1; D possibly corresponds to TRBD2 (6 bases). Trimming pared 3 bases from V and 5 bases from J, leaving 14 bases between. Germline V gene lookup returns CDR1 SNHLY and CDR2 FYNNEI. The CDR3 totals 15 residues. CDR3 amino acids: CASSDPRELNNEQFF. CDR3 coding DNA: TGTGCCAGCAGTGACCCCCGGGAGCTGAACAATGAGCAGTTCTTC.

The chain couples TRBV14 to TRBJ2-1; D perhaps matches TRBD2 (5 bases). The CDR3 runs 15 residues. V gave up 3 bases and J gave up 8 bases, with 17 bases separating them. Looked up from germline, CDR1 is SGHDN and CDR2 is FVKESK. CDR3 sequence (DNA): TGTGCCAGCAGCCACCTTGGATCGGACGGGGATGAGCAGTTCTTC. This encodes CASSHLGSDGDEQFF. The full variable domain, its missing parts supplied by reference TRBV14 and TRBJ2-1, is EAGVTQFPSHSVIEKGQTVTLRCDPISGHDNLYWYRRVMGKEIKFLLHFVKESKQDESGMPNNRFLAERTGGTYSTLKVQPAELEDSGVYFCASSHLGSDGDEQFFGPGTRLTVL.

The chain combines TRBV19 with TRBJ2-7; 9 bases align to TRBD1. V was clipped by 6 bases and J by 4 bases; unmatched bases: 7. Germline V CDR1 and CDR2: LNHDA, SQIVND (reference sequence). The CDR3 has 14 residues. CDR3 sequence reads: CASSSIGTGYEQYF. DNA for the CDR3: TGTGCCAGTAGCTCTATCGGGACAGGGTACGAGCAGTACTTC.